This T cell receptor (beta chain) was recovered during a study of beta chain features in type 1 diabetes. The CDR3 runs 12 residues. CDR1 and CDR2 from the germline V gene are SGHTA and FQGNSA. Trimming left V 4 bases short and J 5 bases short, with 6 bases between. The authors sorted CD4+ naive, central memory, regulatory and stem cell-like memory cells via CD45RO/CCR7/CD25/CD127/CD95/CD27. Turning to this clone: What it binds is unknown.

The authors reverse transcribed all of the isolated RNA, so sequencing captured expressed TCRB transcripts. Repertoires were generated with immunoSEQ multiplex PCR, while TCRdb's copy carries only in-frame clones and drops some. The sample records under 300,000 clones, roughly 8% being singletons. General study findings and limits: Compared to healthy donors, patients appeared to have naive, central memory and Treg TCRB repertoires that were more alike.

The material sequenced was central memory CD4+ T cells from blood. The chain recombines TRBV7-2 with TRBJ1-5; D is uncertain. This clonotype was sampled from a woman aged 18-30 years in good health. CDR3 protein: CASSYADQPQHF. The CDR3 DNA reads as TGTGCCAGCAGCTATGCAGATCAGCCCCAGCATTTT.